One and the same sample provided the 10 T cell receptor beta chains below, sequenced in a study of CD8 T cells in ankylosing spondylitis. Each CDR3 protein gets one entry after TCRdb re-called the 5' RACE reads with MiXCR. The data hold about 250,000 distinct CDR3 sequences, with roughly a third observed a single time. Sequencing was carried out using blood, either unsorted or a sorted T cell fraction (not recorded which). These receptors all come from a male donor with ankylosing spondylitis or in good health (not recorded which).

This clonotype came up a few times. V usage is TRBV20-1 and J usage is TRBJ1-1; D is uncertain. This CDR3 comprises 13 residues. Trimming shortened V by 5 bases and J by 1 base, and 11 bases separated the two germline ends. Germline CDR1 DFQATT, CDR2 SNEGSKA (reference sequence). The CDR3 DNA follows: TGCAGTGCTGAAGATCCTGGGAACACTGAAGCTTTCTTT. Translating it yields CSAEDPGNTEAFF.

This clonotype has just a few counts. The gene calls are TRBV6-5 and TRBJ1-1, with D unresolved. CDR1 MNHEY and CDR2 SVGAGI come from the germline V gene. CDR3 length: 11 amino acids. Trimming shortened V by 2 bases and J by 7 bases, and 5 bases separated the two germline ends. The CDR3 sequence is CASSYHGEAFF. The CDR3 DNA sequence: TGTGCCAGCAGTTACCACGGTGAAGCTTTCTTT.

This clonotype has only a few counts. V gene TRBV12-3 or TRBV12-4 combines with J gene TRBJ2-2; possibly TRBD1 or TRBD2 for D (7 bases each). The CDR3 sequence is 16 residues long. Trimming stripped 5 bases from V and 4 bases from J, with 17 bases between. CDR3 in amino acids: CASSPLQGRGTGELFF. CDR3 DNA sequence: TGTGCCAGCAGTCCGCTACAGGGGAGGGGCACCGGGGAGCTGTTTTTT.

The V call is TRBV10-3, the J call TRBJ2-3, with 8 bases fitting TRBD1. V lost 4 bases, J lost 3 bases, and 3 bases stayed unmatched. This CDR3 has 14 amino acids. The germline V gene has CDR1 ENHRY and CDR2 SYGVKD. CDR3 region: CAISGTGRTDTQYF. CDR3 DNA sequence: TGTGCCATCAGTGGGACAGGGAGGACAGATACGCAGTATTTT.

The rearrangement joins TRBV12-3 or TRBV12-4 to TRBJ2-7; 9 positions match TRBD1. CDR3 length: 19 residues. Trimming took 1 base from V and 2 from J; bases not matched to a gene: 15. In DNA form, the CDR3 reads TGTGCCAGCAGTTTAGAGGGGGGCCCCGGGACAGGGACCACCTACGAGCAGTACTTC. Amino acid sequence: CASSLEGGPGTGTTYEQYF.

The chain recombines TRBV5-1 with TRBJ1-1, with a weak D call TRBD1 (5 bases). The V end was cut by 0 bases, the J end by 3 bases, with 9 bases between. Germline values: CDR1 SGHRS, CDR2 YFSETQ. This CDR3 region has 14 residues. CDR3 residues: CASSLDAGYTEAFF. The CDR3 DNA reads TGCGCCAGCAGCTTGGACGCAGGGTACACTGAAGCTTTCTTT.

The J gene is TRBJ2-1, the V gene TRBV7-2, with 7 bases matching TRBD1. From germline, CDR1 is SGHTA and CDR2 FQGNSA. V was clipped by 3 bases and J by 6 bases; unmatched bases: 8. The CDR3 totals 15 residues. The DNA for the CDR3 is TGTGCCAGCAGCTTGGAAGGGACAGACGTCAATGAGCAGTTCTTC. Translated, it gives CASSLEGTDVNEQFF.

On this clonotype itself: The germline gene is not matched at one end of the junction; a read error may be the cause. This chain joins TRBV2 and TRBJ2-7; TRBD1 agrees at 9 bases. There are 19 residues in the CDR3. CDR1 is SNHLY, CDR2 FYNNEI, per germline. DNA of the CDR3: TGTGCCCGCAGTTTAGAAAGAGGGGGACAGGGTGGGGTTTTGTACGAGCAGTACTTC. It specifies CARSLERGGQGGVLYEQYF.

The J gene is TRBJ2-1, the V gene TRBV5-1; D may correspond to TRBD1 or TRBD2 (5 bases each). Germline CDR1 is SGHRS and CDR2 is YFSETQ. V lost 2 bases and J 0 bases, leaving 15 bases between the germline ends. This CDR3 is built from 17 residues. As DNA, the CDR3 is TGCGCCAGCAGCTTAGCCCCAGGGACGAGCTCCTACAATGAGCAGTTCTTC. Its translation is CASSLAPGTSSYNEQFF.

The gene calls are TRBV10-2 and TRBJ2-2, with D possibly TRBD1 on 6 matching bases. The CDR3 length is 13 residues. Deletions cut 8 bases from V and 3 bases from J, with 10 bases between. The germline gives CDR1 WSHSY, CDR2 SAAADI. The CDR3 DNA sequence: TGCGCCAGCCAGGGGTTCGACACCGGGGAGCTGTTTTTT. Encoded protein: CASQGFDTGELFF.